The present T cell receptor (beta chain) was sequenced within a study of blood T cell repertoires in COVID-19. Overall study: T cells, B-cell-depleted T cells, or PBMCs provided the cDNA or gDNA that served as material.

This table comes from immunoSEQ multiplex PCR, and its TCRdb copy is limited to in-frame clones, with some not included. The table records roughly 120,000 clones, around 80% of them present only once. This CDR3 region has 13 residues. Germline CDR1 SGHRS, CDR2 YFSETQ. After removal of 8 bases from V and 0 bases from J, the junction contained 2 bases not matched to a gene. The genes are TRBV5-1 and TRBJ1-2; 9 bases fit TRBD1. The clonotype was recovered from a man aged 70 or older with acute or convalescent COVID-19. Material: peripheral blood. The CDR3 sequence: CASGQGSNYGYTF. The CDR3 nucleotides read TGCGCCAGTGGACAGGGGTCTAACTATGGCTACACCTTC.